This TCR beta chain is from a study of somatic mutations in cytotoxic T cells in rheumatoid arthritis. About the research overall: Flow sorting at nearly 100% purity was applied to some V beta antibody-stained T-cell populations, which included V beta1+ cells sequenced for TCRB. General observations from the study: Healthy controls showed no age-related rise in CD8+ clonality, whereas rheumatoid arthritis patients did. A slight TRBV07 underrepresentation in rheumatoid arthritis patients was reported without multiple-comparison adjustment. For CD8+ T-cell clonality, rheumatoid arthritis patients and age-matched healthy controls did not differ significantly.

Germline CDR1 is SQVTM and CDR2 is ANQGSEA. Trimming removed 1 base at V and 6 bases at J, with 10 bases between. There are 13 residues in the CDR3. Only in-frame clones appear in the TCRdb table, and some are missing; sequencing was by immunoSEQ multiplex PCR. The table has about 19,000 clones, about 83% seen once. Notes on this clone: What it binds is unknown.

The sequenced sample was CD8+ T cells sorted from blood. The chain employs TRBV29-1 and TRBJ1-5; TRBD1 is a possible D gene (5 bases). The TCR originated in a man aged 18 to 35 with rheumatoid arthritis. The CDR3 nucleotides are TGCAGCGTTGAAGGGGACCCCTTTCAGCCCCAGCATTTT. Its protein product is CSVEGDPFQPQHF. The full variable domain, its missing parts supplied by reference TRBV29-1 and TRBJ1-5, is SAVISQKPSRDICQRGTSLTIQCQVDSQVTMMFWYRQQPGQSLTLIATANQGSEATYESGFVIDKFPISRPNLTFSTLTVSNMSPEDSSIYLCSVEGDPFQPQHFGDGTRLSIL.